This T cell receptor beta chain was recovered during a study of cytomegalovirus exposure and HLA in healthy donors. Overall study findings and caveats: In vitro data verified a few CMV-associated chains as specific for CMV antigens. Some V segments could not be told apart, so they were left out, TRBV6-2 and TRBV6-3 among them. The authors enumerated 150 to 200 TCR beta chains as linked to cytomegalovirus.

The PCR contained 60 Vbeta and 13 Jbeta primers. Original processing methods: The count from a later analysis was 60 million to 85 million unique TCR beta chains, 9 million to 12 million of them shared. Produced via immunoSEQ multiplex PCR; TCRdb's table is partial and in-frame only. The V and J calls and clone size come from that table; D and trimming were worked out from the DNA. Here the sample spans 80,000 to 130,000 clones, approximately 73% being singletons. Comment on this clone: No antigen is known for it.

V gave up 3 bases and J gave up 2 bases, with 8 bases separating them. Germline V gene lookup returns CDR1 SGHTS and CDR2 YDEGEE. The CDR3 covers 13 residues. This TCR derives from a woman between 45 and 60 years old in good health and CMV-seropositive. The source material was PBMCs. The rearrangement joins TRBV5-8 to TRBJ2-5, with D unclear. The CDR3 region has the DNA TGTGCCAGCAGCTCACAGCTGCAAGAGACCCAGTACTTC. This encodes CASSSQLQETQYF.